These 12 T cell receptor beta chains originate from one sample sequenced in a study of CD8+CD57+ T cells in acquired aplastic anemia. TCR beta VDJ combinations and CDR3 sequences were profiled from genomic DNA. One entry per CDR3 protein results from TCRdb running MiXCR on the reads. The sample lists 80,000 or so distinct CDR3 sequences, about half occurring once. The specimen sequenced was sorted CD4+, CD8+, or CD8+CD57+ T cells (not recorded which) from PBMCs. All receptors come from a human donor in good health, serving as a control.

This chain links TRBV6-2 or TRBV6-3 with TRBJ2-3, with D uncertain. Germline CDR1 is MNHEY and CDR2 is SVGEGT. The V and J ends lost 0 bases and 0 bases respectively, with 19 bases between them. The CDR3 is 19 amino acids. The CDR3 DNA is TGTGCCAGCAGTTACTCGAGCCCCGGCTGGGGTTCTAGCACAGATACGCAGTATTTT. Amino acids: CASSYSSPGWGSSTDTQYF.

The rearrangement joins TRBV11-2 to TRBJ2-7, with 7 bases identical to TRBD1. V lost 5 bases, J lost 3 bases, and 13 bases stayed unmatched. Germline CDR1 and CDR2: SGHAT and FQNNGV. The CDR3 is made up of 16 amino acids. The CDR3 is CASSPLRDRGYYEQYF. CDR3 coding DNA: TGTGCCAGCAGCCCCTTACGGGACAGAGGTTACTACGAGCAGTACTTC.

This clonotype came up many times. This sequence joins TRBV19 and TRBJ2-5, with unresolved D. Trimming took 1 base from V and 2 from J, leaving 8 bases between them. The germline gives CDR1 LNHDA, CDR2 SQIVND (reference sequence). There are 14 residues in the CDR3. The CDR3 DNA reads as TGTGCCAGTAGTATAGGCACCGGGCAAGAGACCCAGTACTTC. It translates to CASSIGTGQETQYF.

At least ten counts were recorded for this clonotype. The rearrangement joins TRBV5-6 to TRBJ1-5; D gene uncertain. V was trimmed by 2 bases and J by 3 bases, leaving 12 bases between them. The CDR3 loop spans 15 amino acids. Per the germline V gene, CDR1 is SGHDT and CDR2 is YYEEEE. The CDR3 region is CASSFRRYPNQPQHF. Written as DNA, the CDR3 is TGTGCCAGCAGCTTTCGACGGTATCCCAATCAGCCCCAGCATTTT.

This clonotype was recorded at least ten times. V and J are TRBV10-3 and TRBJ1-1; 8 bases are a match to TRBD1. CDR1 and CDR2 (germline): ENHRY, SYGVKD. The CDR3 is 15 amino acids. Trimming removed 1 base from V and 3 bases from J; junction bases left unmatched: 4. CDR3 sequence (DNA): TGTGCCATCAGTGAGTGGACAGGGTCGTACACTGAAGCTTTCTTT. Translated, it gives CAISEWTGSYTEAFF.

A remark on this clonotype: As the CDR3 is not closed by the conserved phenylalanine or tryptophan, this likely results from a read error. The chain carries TRBV6-5 and TRBJ1-2; no firm D call. There are 14 residues in the CDR3. Germline values: CDR1 MNHEY, CDR2 SVGAGI. The CDR3: CASSYSTQSHGYTS. DNA for the CDR3: TGTGCCAGCAGTTACTCAACCCAGTCGCATGGATACACCTCC.

This clonotype has a count of ten or more. The V gene is TRBV2, the J gene TRBJ2-7; D possibly corresponds to TRBD1 (6 bases). The germline gives CDR1 SNHLY, CDR2 FYNNEI. The CDR3 covers 13 residues. The V gene lost 7 bases and the J gene lost 4 bases, with 14 bases spanning the gap. The chain's CDR3 is CASKGLGAYEQYF. In DNA, the CDR3 is TGTGCCAGCAAGGGGTTGGGGGCTTACGAGCAGTACTTC.

The chain links TRBV2 to TRBJ2-7, with 10 bases that match TRBD2. Germline loops: CDR1 SNHLY, CDR2 FYNNEI. V was pared by 2 bases and J by 4 bases, with 5 bases of the junction left unmatched. This CDR3 contains 15 residues. Written as DNA, the CDR3 is TGTGCCAGCAGTGAACTAGCGGGGGATTTTTACGAGCAGTACTTC. It is translated as CASSELAGDFYEQYF.

The chain uses TRBV27 and TRBJ2-7; the D gene is possibly TRBD1 (6 bases). Between the trimmed V and J ends, which lost 2 bases and 5 bases, there was a span of 10 bases. CDR3 size: 13 residues. From germline, CDR1 is MNHEY and CDR2 SMNVEV (reference sequence). The CDR3: CASSLGGRDEQYF. The CDR3 region has the DNA TGTGCCAGCAGTTTAGGGGGCCGGGACGAGCAGTACTTC.

Comments on this clonotype: With a much larger clone just one base away, this may be a read error. The J gene is TRBJ2-3, the V gene TRBV2, with 10 bases lining up with TRBD2. CDR3 length: 15 amino acids. Germline lookup yields CDR1 SNHLY and CDR2 FYNNEI. CDR3 amino acids: CAGSEELAGVDTQYF. CDR3 nucleotide sequence: TGTGCCGGCAGTGAAGAGCTAGCGGGGGTAGATACGCAGTATTTT.

This clonotype was detected many times. The CDR3 DNA reads TGTGCCAGCAGCTTAAGGTCCTTCTCTACAAATTCACCCCTCCACTTT. Its translation is CASSLRSFSTNSPLHF. V usage is TRBV11-2 and J usage is TRBJ1-6; D is uncertain. Germline CDR1 SGHAT, CDR2 FQNNGV. The CDR3 is made up of 16 amino acids. V lost 2 bases to trimming and J lost 7 bases, with 15 bases between them.

The gene calls are TRBV29-1 and TRBJ1-1; TRBD1 matches 9 bases. The CDR3 spans 14 residues. V shed 4 bases, J shed 4 bases, and the junction held 7 bases outside the gene matches. CDR1 is SQVTM and CDR2 is ANQGSEA in the germline V gene. The CDR3 DNA follows: TGCAGCGTTGGGGCCAGGACAGGGGCCACTGAAGCTTTCTTT. This encodes CSVGARTGATEAFF. Filled out from reference TRBV29-1 and TRBJ1-1, the complete variable domain reads SAVISQKPSRDICQRGTSLTIQCQVDSQVTMMFWYRQQPGQSLTLIATANQGSEATYESGFVIDKFPISRPNLTFSTLTVSNMSPEDSSIYLCSVGARTGATEAFFGQGTRLTVV.